These T cell receptor beta chains were read from a single sample in a study of a mutant IDH1 vaccine in newly diagnosed glioma. For these TCRs, the target antigens are not known. Method: immunoSEQ multiplex PCR; TCRdb's copy keeps in-frame clones and lacks some. The sample yields about 54,000 clones, 75% to 90% seen once. The material sequenced was PBMCs, taken from a glioma patient whose treatment included an IDH1 peptide vaccine. All receptors come from a man between 40 and 49 years old with glioma. Each CDR3 is given with its conserved first and last residue. A D gene is named only where the DNA matches it firmly. The listing skips clone size in some rows; elsewhere it reads once, few, many or a size class.

cdr3_aa: CASSPGQGGQPQHF
cdr3_nt: TGTGCCAGCTCACCCGGACAGGGTGGACAGCCCCAGCATTTT
clone_size: NA
v_call: TRBV18
d_call: TRBD1
j_call: TRBJ1-5

cdr3_aa: CASGGRGLAGDTQYF
cdr3_nt: TGTGCCAGCGGGGGGCGGGGACTAGCGGGAGATACGCAGTATTTT
clone_size: NA
v_call: TRBV2
d_call: TRBD2
j_call: TRBJ2-3

cdr3_aa: CASSQGLGKSNEKLFF
cdr3_nt: TGCGCCAGCAGCCAAGGTTTGGGGAAGTCTAATGAAAAACTGTTTTTT
clone_size: NA
v_call: TRBV4-1
d_call: NA
j_call: TRBJ1-4

cdr3_aa: CASSTPGRANVLTF
cdr3_nt: TGTGCCAGCAGTACCCCGGGGAGGGCCAACGTCCTGACTTTC
clone_size: few
v_call: TRBV6-6
d_call: NA
j_call: TRBJ2-6

cdr3_aa: CASQYLQETQYF
cdr3_nt: TGTGCCAGTCAGTACCTCCAAGAGACCCAGTACTTC
clone_size: once
v_call: TRBV2
d_call: NA
j_call: TRBJ2-5

cdr3_aa: CASRGTGASEKLFF
cdr3_nt: TGTGCCAGCAGGGGCACGGGGGCGAGTGAAAAACTGTTTTTT
clone_size: few
v_call: TRBV6-4
d_call: NA
j_call: TRBJ1-4

cdr3_aa: CASSPNSGRQNKQYF
cdr3_nt: TGTGCCAGCTCACCTAACTCCGGGCGTCAAAATAAGCAGTACTTC
clone_size: NA
v_call: TRBV18
d_call: NA
j_call: TRBJ2-7

cdr3_aa: CASMERGKNYGYTF
cdr3_nt: TGTGCCAGTATGGAACGGGGGAAGAACTATGGCTACACCTTC
clone_size: NA
v_call: TRBV19
d_call: NA
j_call: TRBJ1-2

cdr3_aa: CASTDVRGKAFF
cdr3_nt: TGTGCCAGCACCGACGTACGGGGAAAAGCTTTCTTT
clone_size: NA
v_call: TRBV13
d_call: NA
j_call: TRBJ1-1

cdr3_aa: CASSLTTGSKGELFF
cdr3_nt: TGCGCCAGCAGCTTGACTACAGGGTCCAAAGGGGAGCTGTTTTTT
clone_size: NA
v_call: TRBV5-1
d_call: NA
j_call: TRBJ2-2

cdr3_aa: CATRAPGGSYTEAFF
cdr3_nt: TGTGCCACCAGAGCCCCCGGAGGATCCTACACTGAAGCTTTCTTT
clone_size: NA
v_call: TRBV15
d_call: NA
j_call: TRBJ1-1

cdr3_aa: CSVSPGGPTDTQYF
cdr3_nt: TGCAGCGTATCCCCGGGGGGGCCAACAGATACGCAGTATTTT
clone_size: NA
v_call: TRBV29-1
d_call: TRBD2
j_call: TRBJ2-3

cdr3_aa: CASSVAPGTHEQYF
cdr3_nt: TGTGCCAGCAGCGTAGCCCCAGGGACCCACGAGCAGTACTTC
clone_size: NA
v_call: TRBV9
d_call: NA
j_call: TRBJ2-7

cdr3_aa: CASSLWGNQPQHF
cdr3_nt: TGTGCCAGCAGCTTATGGGGGAATCAGCCCCAGCATTTT
clone_size: NA
v_call: TRBV7-8
d_call: NA
j_call: TRBJ1-5

cdr3_aa: CASSPASGTGIFREQFF
cdr3_nt: TGCGCCAGCAGCCCCGCTTCAGGGACAGGGATTTTCCGGGAGCAGTTCTTC
clone_size: NA
v_call: TRBV5-1
d_call: TRBD1
j_call: TRBJ2-1

cdr3_aa: CASSAPPGADNSPLHF
cdr3_nt: TGTGCCAGCAGTGCCCCTCCAGGGGCGGATAATTCACCCCTCCACTTT
clone_size: NA
v_call: TRBV9
d_call: NA
j_call: TRBJ1-6

cdr3_aa: CASRDGAGGEKLFF
cdr3_nt: TGTGCCAGCAGGGACGGGGCAGGGGGAGAAAAACTGTTTTTT
clone_size: NA
v_call: TRBV7-9
d_call: TRBD1
j_call: TRBJ1-4

cdr3_aa: CSGGDRASYNEQFF
cdr3_nt: TGCAGCGGGGGGGACAGGGCTTCCTACAATGAGCAGTTCTTC
clone_size: NA
v_call: TRBV29-1
d_call: TRBD1
j_call: TRBJ2-1

cdr3_aa: CASSLAGAYNEQFF
cdr3_nt: TGTGCCAGCAGCCTAGCGGGGGCCTACAATGAGCAGTTCTTC
clone_size: NA
v_call: TRBV5-4
d_call: TRBD2
j_call: TRBJ2-1

cdr3_aa: CASSGGQPRNQPQHF
cdr3_nt: TGTGCCAGCAGTGGGGGACAGCCAAGAAATCAGCCCCAGCATTTT
clone_size: NA
v_call: TRBV2
d_call: TRBD1
j_call: TRBJ1-5

cdr3_aa: CASSPGERTEAFF
cdr3_nt: TGTGCCAGCAGCCCAGGGGAGAGGACTGAAGCTTTCTTT
clone_size: NA
v_call: TRBV6-5
d_call: NA
j_call: TRBJ1-1

cdr3_aa: CASSRTGVPEGYTF
cdr3_nt: TGCGCCAGCAGTCGGACAGGGGTTCCAGAAGGCTACACCTTC
clone_size: NA
v_call: TRBV5-1
d_call: TRBD1
j_call: TRBJ1-2

cdr3_aa: CASSPADSNQPQHF
cdr3_nt: TGTGCCAGCTCACCGGCTGACAGCAATCAGCCCCAGCATTTT
clone_size: NA
v_call: TRBV18
d_call: NA
j_call: TRBJ1-5

cdr3_aa: CASSVYRAPNTGELFF
cdr3_nt: TGTGCCAGCAGCGTCTATCGGGCACCGAACACCGGGGAGCTGTTTTTT
clone_size: once
v_call: TRBV9
d_call: NA
j_call: TRBJ2-2

cdr3_aa: CASSPGVGVQGYGYTF
cdr3_nt: TGTGCCAGCAGCCCAGGGGTGGGGGTTCAGGGATATGGCTACACCTTC
clone_size: NA
v_call: TRBV5-6
d_call: NA
j_call: TRBJ1-2

cdr3_aa: CASSPRDRAGYTF
cdr3_nt: TGTGCCAGTAGTCCGAGGGACAGGGCGGGCTACACCTTC
clone_size: NA
v_call: TRBV19
d_call: TRBD1
j_call: TRBJ1-2

cdr3_aa: CASSPGQGGYGYTF
cdr3_nt: TGTGCCAGCAGCCCGGGACAGGGTGGCTATGGCTACACCTTC
clone_size: NA
v_call: TRBV7-9
d_call: TRBD1
j_call: TRBJ1-2

cdr3_aa: CASSWAGGGEKLFF
cdr3_nt: TGTGCCAGCAGCTGGGCCGGGGGAGGTGAAAAACTGTTTTTT
clone_size: few
v_call: TRBV11-2
d_call: NA
j_call: TRBJ1-4

cdr3_aa: CASSVGLAGLSQGTQYF
cdr3_nt: TGTGCCAGCAGCGTCGGACTAGCGGGGCTCTCCCAAGGGACCCAGTACTTC
clone_size: once
v_call: TRBV5-5
d_call: TRBD2
j_call: TRBJ2-5

cdr3_aa: CASSLEGYGNTIYF
cdr3_nt: TGTGCCAGCAGCTTAGAAGGGTATGGAAACACCATATATTTT
clone_size: NA
v_call: TRBV5-4
d_call: NA
j_call: TRBJ1-3

cdr3_aa: CASSGTGNQPQHF
cdr3_nt: TGTGCCAGCAGCGGGACAGGAAATCAGCCCCAGCATTTT
clone_size: NA
v_call: TRBV6-5
d_call: TRBD1
j_call: TRBJ1-5

cdr3_aa: CASSLGRGNEEFF
cdr3_nt: TGTGCCAGCAGCTTAGGTAGAGGGAATGAAGAGTTCTTC
clone_size: few
v_call: TRBV7-9
d_call: NA
j_call: TRBJ2-1